This passage covers 16 T cell receptor beta chains from one sample sequenced in a study of PD-1 blockade in classical Hodgkin lymphoma. Repertoires were generated with immunoSEQ multiplex PCR, while TCRdb's copy carries only in-frame clones and drops some. This repertoire shows about 25,000 clones, roughly nine tenths found once; its top ten account for about 0.5%. Noted time point: newly diagnosed, previously untreated cHL patient sample. Magnetic depletion of unwanted cells isolated CD4+ T cells from thawed PBMCs. The sample was CD4+ T cells from blood. The receptors here all came from a human donor with classical Hodgkin lymphoma.

This chain links TRBV18 with TRBJ2-6, with D maybe TRBD2 (5 bases). V lost 4 bases, J lost 0 bases, and 13 bases lay in between. The CDR3 loop spans 17 amino acids. Germline CDR1 and CDR2: KGHSH and LQKENI. The CDR3 protein is CASSRAGLFSGANVLTF. CDR3 coding DNA: TGTGCCAGCTCACGTGCAGGACTTTTCTCTGGGGCCAACGTCCTGACTTTC.

This clone was seen more than once but under ten times. The rearrangement joins TRBV4-3 to TRBJ2-3, with TRBD1 as a possible D gene (6 bases). V lost 4 bases to trimming and J lost 2 bases, with 10 bases between them. The CDR3 has 14 amino acids. Germline V gene sequence: CDR1 LGHNA, CDR2 YSLEER. CDR3 residues: CASSPDRYTDTQYF. In DNA, the CDR3 is TGCGCCAGCAGCCCCGACAGGTACACAGATACGCAGTATTTT.

The rearrangement joins TRBV29-1 to TRBJ2-5; D ambiguous. The germline gives CDR1 SQVTM, CDR2 ANQGSEA. The CDR3 is 14 amino acids. V lost 4 bases to trimming and J lost 2 bases, with 14 bases between them. The CDR3 is CSVGPGWDQETQYF. The CDR3 DNA reads as TGCAGCGTTGGCCCGGGTTGGGATCAAGAGACCCAGTACTTC. Variable domain in full (rest from reference TRBV29-1 and TRBJ2-5): SAVISQKPSRDICQRGTSLTIQCQVDSQVTMMFWYRQQPGQSLTLIATANQGSEATYESGFVIDKFPISRPNLTFSTLTVSNMSPEDSSIYLCSVGPGWDQETQYFGPGTRLLVL.

The chain has TRBV7-2 and TRBJ2-7; D possibly matches TRBD1 or TRBD2 (5 bases each). The CDR3 sequence is 14 residues long. Germline values: CDR1 SGHTA, CDR2 FQGNSA. V was pared by 5 bases and J by 1 base, with 12 bases between. CDR3 region: CASSPARGSYEQYF. The CDR3 bases are TGTGCCAGCAGCCCGGCGAGGGGATCCTACGAGCAGTACTTC.

The chain couples TRBV19 to TRBJ1-2; D unclear. Trimming left V 10 bases short and J 4 bases short, with 13 bases between. Germline CDR1 and CDR2: LNHDA and SQIVND (reference sequence). The CDR3 spans 12 residues. The CDR3 DNA reads as TGTGCCACAAGGACGGCCCCCTATGGCTACACCTTC. It codes for CATRTAPYGYTF.

The genes are TRBV5-1 and TRBJ1-1; TRBD1 aligns across 8 bases. Germline loops: CDR1 SGHRS, CDR2 YFSETQ. J gave up 5 bases and V 5 bases, and 14 bases lay outside the gene matches. The CDR3 covers 16 residues. This chain's CDR3 is CASSRGQGRLWTEAFF. CDR3 DNA: TGCGCCAGCAGTCGAGGACAGGGCAGATTGTGGACTGAAGCTTTCTTT.

The CDR3 protein is CASRLDRASTGELFF. CDR3 in DNA: TGCGCCAGCAGACTCGACAGGGCAAGCACCGGGGAGCTGTTTTTT. J is TRBJ2-2 and V is TRBV4-3, with TRBD1 identical over 7 bases. The V gene's germline CDR1 is LGHNA and CDR2 YSLEER. This CDR3 is 15 amino acids long. Trimming removed 6 bases from V and 4 bases from J; junction bases left unmatched: 8.

As to this clone: Germline and junction disagree at one end, which may indicate a read error. The gene calls are TRBV14 and TRBJ2-7; TRBD1 is a possible D gene (6 bases). Germline CDR1 reads SGHDN; CDR2 reads FVKESK. This CDR3 has 15 residues. As DNA, the CDR3 is TGTGCCAGCAGCCCCCTCTGGACAGATTACTACGGGCAGTACTTC. Translation gives CASSPLWTDYYGQYF.

The chain joins TRBV4-3 to TRBJ2-1; 10 bases are a match to TRBD1. V shed 3 bases and J 7 bases; nucleotides not matched to a gene: 12. The CDR3 spans 17 residues. Germline lookup yields CDR1 LGHNA and CDR2 YSLEER. The CDR3 DNA sequence: TGCGCCAGCAGCCAGTTTCGTCCAAGACAGGGGGCTAATGAGCAGTTCTTC. This gives the protein CASSQFRPRQGANEQFF.

The V gene is TRBV6-5, the J gene TRBJ2-1; D is uncertain. The CDR3 loop spans 15 amino acids. Trimming removed 6 bases from V and 0 bases from J, with 12 bases in between. The germline CDR1 and CDR2 sequences are MNHEY and SVGAGI. CDR3 in DNA: TGTGCCAGCAGGATCCGGTTCAGCTCCTACAATGAGCAGTTCTTC. Protein product: CASRIRFSSYNEQFF.

The CDR3, as DNA: TGTGCCAGCAGCTTAGCCTGGGCTAGCGGGGGAAATGAGCAGTTCTTC. It is translated as CASSLAWASGGNEQFF. The chain joins TRBV7-2 to TRBJ2-1, with 10 bases identical to TRBD2. The CDR3 totals 16 residues. The germline gives CDR1 SGHTA, CDR2 FQGNSA. The V and J ends lost 0 bases and 7 bases, in that order; junction bases with no gene match: 6.

This clone was recorded a few times. The chain uses TRBV27 and TRBJ1-6, with D unclear. The CDR3 is 13 amino acids. Trimming removed 5 bases at V and 11 bases at J, with 13 bases between. CDR1 MNHEY and CDR2 SMNVEV come from the germline V gene (reference sequence). The CDR3 DNA reads TGTGCCAGCAGTGCCGTAAGGGAGGCACCCCTCCACTTT. Translating gives CASSAVREAPLHF.

This sequence joins TRBV19 and TRBJ1-2; 7 nucleotides line up with TRBD1. V trimming: 5 bases; J trimming: 8 bases; junction bases outside the gene matches: 11. This CDR3 is built from 14 residues. Germline CDR1 is LNHDA and CDR2 is SQIVND (reference sequence). The CDR3 protein is CASSGDRLAWGYTF. Here the CDR3 DNA reads TGTGCCAGTAGTGGGGACAGATTAGCTTGGGGCTACACCTTC.

The chain links TRBV7-8 to TRBJ1-5; D is undetermined. V lost 5 bases to trimming and J lost 0 bases, with 17 bases between them. Germline lookup yields CDR1 SGHVS and CDR2 FQNEAQ. The CDR3 totals 17 residues. CDR3 loop: CASSPLFRSYSNQPQHF. As DNA, the CDR3 is TGTGCCAGCAGCCCTCTTTTCAGGTCTTATAGCAATCAGCCCCAGCATTTT.

The V gene is TRBV19, the J gene TRBJ1-5, with 9 bases aligning to TRBD1. The CDR3 is 22 amino acids. J lost 3 bases, V lost 9 bases, and 30 bases had no gene match. CDR1 LNHDA and CDR2 SQIVND come from the germline V gene (reference sequence). The CDR3 nucleotides read TGTGCCAGAGTAGTCTGTTCGAACGTCTCAGCAGACAGGGGGAAGACCAATCAGCCCCAGCATTTT. Its translation: CARVVCSNVSADRGKTNQPQHF.

This sequence joins TRBV19 and TRBJ1-1; D gene ambiguous. The germline V and J ends were trimmed by 6 bases and 5 bases, with 13 bases remaining between them. The CDR3 extends over 13 amino acids. Germline CDR1 reads LNHDA; CDR2 reads SQIVND (reference sequence). CDR3 in DNA: TGTGCCAGTAGGGGTTGGCGGGGAACTGAAGCTTTCTTT. Translation: CASRGWRGTEAFF.